This note documents a single T cell receptor (beta chain) sequence. Produced via immunoSEQ multiplex PCR; TCRdb's table is partial and in-frame only. The sample contains 200,000 to 300,000 clones, approximately 90% of which appear only once. CDR3 length equals 13 residues. V was trimmed by 3 bases and J by 4 bases, leaving 10 bases between them. In germline, CDR1 is SGHNT, CDR2 YYREEE (reference sequence). This entry is derived from a study of blood T cell repertoires in COVID-19. Sequences were obtained from PBMCs or T cells enriched from blood (not recorded which). V is TRBV5-4 and J is TRBJ2-5, with a possible D match to TRBD2 (6 bases). The TCR sequence derives from a woman in her 30s who had recovered from COVID-19. In DNA, the CDR3 is TGTGCCAGCAGCTGGGACTTAGGAGAGACCCAGTACTTC. The encoded protein is CASSWDLGETQYF. The whole variable domain, filled in from reference TRBV5-4 and TRBJ2-5, reads ETGVTQSPTHLIKTRGQQVTLRCSSQSGHNTVSWYQQALGQGPQFIFQYYREEENGRGNFPPRFSGLQFPNYSSELNVNALELDDSALYLCASSWDLGETQYFGPGTRLLVL.